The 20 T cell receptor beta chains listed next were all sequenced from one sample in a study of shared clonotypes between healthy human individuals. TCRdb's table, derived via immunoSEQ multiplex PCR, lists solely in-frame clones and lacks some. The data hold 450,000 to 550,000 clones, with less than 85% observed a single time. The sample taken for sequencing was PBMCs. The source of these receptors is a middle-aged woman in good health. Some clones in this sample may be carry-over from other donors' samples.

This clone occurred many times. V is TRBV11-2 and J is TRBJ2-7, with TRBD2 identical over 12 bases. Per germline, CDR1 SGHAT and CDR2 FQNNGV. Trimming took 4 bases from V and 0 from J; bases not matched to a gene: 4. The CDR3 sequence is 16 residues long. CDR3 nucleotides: TGTGCCAGCAGCTCGCGACTAGCGGGAGTCTCCTACGAGCAGTACTTC. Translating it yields CASSSRLAGVSYEQYF.

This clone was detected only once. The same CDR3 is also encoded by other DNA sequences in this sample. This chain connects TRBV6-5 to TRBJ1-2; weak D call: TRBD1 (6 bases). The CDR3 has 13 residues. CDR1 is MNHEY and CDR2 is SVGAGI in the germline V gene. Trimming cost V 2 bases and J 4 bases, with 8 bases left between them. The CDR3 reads CASSYDRSYGYTF. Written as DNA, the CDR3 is TGTGCCAGCAGTTACGACAGGAGCTATGGCTACACCTTC.

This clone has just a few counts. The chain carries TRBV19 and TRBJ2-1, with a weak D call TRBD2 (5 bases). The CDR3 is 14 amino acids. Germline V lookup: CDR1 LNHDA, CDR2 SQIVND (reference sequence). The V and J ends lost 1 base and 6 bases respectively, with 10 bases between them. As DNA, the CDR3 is TGTGCCAGTAGTATAGGACTAATTTCCAATGAGCAGTTCTTC. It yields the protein CASSIGLISNEQFF.

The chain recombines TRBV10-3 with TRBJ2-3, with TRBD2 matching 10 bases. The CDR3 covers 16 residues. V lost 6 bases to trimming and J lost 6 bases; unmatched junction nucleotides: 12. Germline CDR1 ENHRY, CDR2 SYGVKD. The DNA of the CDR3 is TGTGCCATCAGGGAGCCTAGCGGGAGAGGAGATGATACGCAGTATTTT. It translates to CAIREPSGRGDDTQYF.

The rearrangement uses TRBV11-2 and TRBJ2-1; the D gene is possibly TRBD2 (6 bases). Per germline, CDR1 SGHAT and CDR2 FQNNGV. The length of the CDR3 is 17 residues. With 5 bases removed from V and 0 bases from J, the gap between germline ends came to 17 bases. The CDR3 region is CASSTHRDFSSYNEQFF. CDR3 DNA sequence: TGTGCCAGCAGCACCCACCGGGACTTCAGCTCCTACAATGAGCAGTTCTTC.

The CDR3 nucleotides are TGTGCCAGCAGTTTTGATAGCGGGAGAGGGGATACGCAGTATTTT. Amino acid sequence: CASSFDSGRGDTQYF. This chain links TRBV28 with TRBJ2-3, with 9 bases matching TRBD2. After removal of 3 bases from V and 6 bases from J, the junction contained 7 bases not matched to a gene. CDR1 MDHEN and CDR2 SYDVKM come from the germline V gene. CDR3 length: 15 amino acids.

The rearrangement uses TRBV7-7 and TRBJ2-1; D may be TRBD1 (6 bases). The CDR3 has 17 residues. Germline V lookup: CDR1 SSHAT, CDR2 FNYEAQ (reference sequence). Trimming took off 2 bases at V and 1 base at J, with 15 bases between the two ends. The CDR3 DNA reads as TGTGCCAGCAGCTTAAATGGGGGCCTTGTATCCTACAATGAGCAGTTCTTC. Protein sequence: CASSLNGGLVSYNEQFF.

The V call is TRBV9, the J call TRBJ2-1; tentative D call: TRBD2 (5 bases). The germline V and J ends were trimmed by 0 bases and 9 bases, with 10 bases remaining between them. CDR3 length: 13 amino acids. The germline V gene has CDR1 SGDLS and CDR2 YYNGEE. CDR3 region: CASSVAGGGEQFF. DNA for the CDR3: TGTGCCAGCAGCGTAGCGGGCGGAGGTGAGCAGTTCTTC. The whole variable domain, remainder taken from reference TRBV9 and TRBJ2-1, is DSGVTQTPKHLITATGQRVTLRCSPRSGDLSVYWYQQSLDQGLQFLIQYYNGEERAKGNILERFSAQQFPDLHSELNLSSLELGDSALYFCASSVAGGGEQFFGPGTRLTVL.

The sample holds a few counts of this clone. The CDR3: CASSEAPIIEAFF. The CDR3 nucleotides read TGTGCCAGCAGTGAGGCTCCCATAATCGAAGCTTTCTTT. The rearrangement links TRBV2 to TRBJ1-1; D not certain. This CDR3 comprises 13 residues. V shed 3 bases and J shed 8 bases, with 13 bases lying between them. The germline V gene encodes CDR1 SNHLY and CDR2 FYNNEI.

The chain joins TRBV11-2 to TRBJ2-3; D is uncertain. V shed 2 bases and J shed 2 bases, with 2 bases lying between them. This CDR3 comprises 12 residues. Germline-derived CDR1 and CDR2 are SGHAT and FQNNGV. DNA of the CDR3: TGTGCCAGCAGCTTAAACACAGATACGCAGTATTTT. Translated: CASSLNTDTQYF.

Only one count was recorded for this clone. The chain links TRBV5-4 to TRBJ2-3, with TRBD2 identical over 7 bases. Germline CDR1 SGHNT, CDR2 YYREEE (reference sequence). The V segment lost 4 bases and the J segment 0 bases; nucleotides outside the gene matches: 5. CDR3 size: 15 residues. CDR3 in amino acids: CASSQGGGSTDTQYF. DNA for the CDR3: TGTGCCAGCAGCCAGGGCGGGGGTAGCACAGATACGCAGTATTTT.

CDR3 coding DNA: TGTGCCAGCAGCAGGGAGTTGGAAGATACGCAGTATTTT. The encoded protein is CASSRELEDTQYF. V usage is TRBV7-2 and J usage is TRBJ2-3, with a weak D call TRBD2 (5 bases). Germline V gene sequence: CDR1 SGHTA, CDR2 FQGNSA. Trimming removed 5 bases at V and 5 bases at J, with 11 bases between. The CDR3 loop spans 13 amino acids.

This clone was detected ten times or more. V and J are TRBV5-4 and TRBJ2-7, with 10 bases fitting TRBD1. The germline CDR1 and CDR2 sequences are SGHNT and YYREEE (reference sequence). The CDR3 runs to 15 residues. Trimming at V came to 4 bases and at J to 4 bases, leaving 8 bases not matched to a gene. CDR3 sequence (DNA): TGTGCCAGCAGCCCGGGACAGGGGCAAGGGTACGAGCAGTACTTC. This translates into CASSPGQGQGYEQYF.

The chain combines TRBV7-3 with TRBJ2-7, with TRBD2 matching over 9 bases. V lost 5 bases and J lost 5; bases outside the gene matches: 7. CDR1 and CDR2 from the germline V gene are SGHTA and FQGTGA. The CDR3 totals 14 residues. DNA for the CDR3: TGTGCCAGCAGCCTTAGCGGGAGAGGAAACGAGCAGTACTTC. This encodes CASSLSGRGNEQYF.

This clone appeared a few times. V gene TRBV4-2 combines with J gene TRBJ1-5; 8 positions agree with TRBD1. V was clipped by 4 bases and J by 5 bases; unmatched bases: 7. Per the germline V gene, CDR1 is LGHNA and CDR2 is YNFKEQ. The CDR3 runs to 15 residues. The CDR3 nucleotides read TGTGCCAGCAGCCCGGACAGGGAAGTTCATCAGCCCCAGCATTTT. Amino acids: CASSPDREVHQPQHF.

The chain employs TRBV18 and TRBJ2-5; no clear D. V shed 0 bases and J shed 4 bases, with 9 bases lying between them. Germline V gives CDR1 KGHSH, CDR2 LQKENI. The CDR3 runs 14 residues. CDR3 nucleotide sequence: TGTGCCAGCTCACCACCGTACAGTTCAGAGACCCAGTACTTC. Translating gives CASSPPYSSETQYF.

Here the CDR3 reads CASSPQTGTYEQYF. The CDR3 coding sequence is TGTGCCAGCAGCCCCCAGACAGGTACCTACGAGCAGTACTTC. The chain is built from TRBV7-9 and TRBJ2-7; TRBD1 might be the D (6 bases). CDR3 length equals 14 residues. V lost 5 bases and J 2 bases, leaving 13 bases between the germline ends. The germline gives CDR1 SEHNR, CDR2 FQNEAQ (reference sequence). Drawing the rest from reference TRBV7-9 and TRBJ2-7, the complete variable domain is DTGVSQNPRHKITKRGQNVTFRCDPISEHNRLYWYRQTLGQGPEFLTYFQNEAQLEKSRLLSDRFSAERPKGSFSTLEIQRTEQGDSAMYLCASSPQTGTYEQYFGPGTRLTVT.

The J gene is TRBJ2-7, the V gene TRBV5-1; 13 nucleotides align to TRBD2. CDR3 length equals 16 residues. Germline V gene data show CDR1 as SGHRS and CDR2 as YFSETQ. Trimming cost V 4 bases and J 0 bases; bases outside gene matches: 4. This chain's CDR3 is CASSPGTSGVSYEQYF. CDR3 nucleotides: TGCGCCAGCAGCCCGGGGACTAGCGGGGTCTCCTACGAGCAGTACTTC.

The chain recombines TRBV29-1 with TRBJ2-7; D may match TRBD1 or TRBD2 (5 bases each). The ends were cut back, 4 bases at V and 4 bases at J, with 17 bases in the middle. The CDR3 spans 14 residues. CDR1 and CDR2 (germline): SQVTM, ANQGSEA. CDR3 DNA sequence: TGCAGCGTTGGTTTCCGGGACCACCCATACGAGCAGTACTTC. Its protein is CSVGFRDHPYEQYF.

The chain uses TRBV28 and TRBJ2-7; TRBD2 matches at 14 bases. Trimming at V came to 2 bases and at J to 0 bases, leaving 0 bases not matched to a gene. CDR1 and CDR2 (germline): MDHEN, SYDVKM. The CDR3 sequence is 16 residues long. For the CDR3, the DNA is TGTGCCAGCAGTTTAGGGACTAGCGGGAGCTCCTACGAGCAGTACTTC. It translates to CASSLGTSGSSYEQYF.